This T cell receptor beta chain emerged from a study of T cells in Graves' hyperthyroidism and ophthalmopathy. Per the germline V gene, CDR1 is SGHTS and CDR2 is YDEGEE. This CDR3 contains 14 residues. The V segment lost 3 bases and the J segment 4 bases; nucleotides outside the gene matches: 6. Amplification targeted TCR beta CDR3 regions from RNA transcripts. A first-round RT-PCR of the TCR CDR3 used the HTBI primer set. TCRdb re-called the multiplex PCR reads with MiXCR, one entry per CDR3 protein. The sample has about 150,000 distinct CDR3 sequences; less than 25% are singletons. This clonotype was observed a handful of times.

This TCR came from a woman in her forties or fifties with Graves' hyperthyroidism that later progressed to Graves' ophthalmopathy. The sequenced sample consisted of blood. This chain links TRBV5-8 with TRBJ2-7, with 8 bases that match TRBD1. CDR3 region: CASSSDRAHYEQYF. CDR3 nucleotide sequence: TGTGCCAGCAGCTCGGACAGGGCCCATTACGAGCAGTACTTC.